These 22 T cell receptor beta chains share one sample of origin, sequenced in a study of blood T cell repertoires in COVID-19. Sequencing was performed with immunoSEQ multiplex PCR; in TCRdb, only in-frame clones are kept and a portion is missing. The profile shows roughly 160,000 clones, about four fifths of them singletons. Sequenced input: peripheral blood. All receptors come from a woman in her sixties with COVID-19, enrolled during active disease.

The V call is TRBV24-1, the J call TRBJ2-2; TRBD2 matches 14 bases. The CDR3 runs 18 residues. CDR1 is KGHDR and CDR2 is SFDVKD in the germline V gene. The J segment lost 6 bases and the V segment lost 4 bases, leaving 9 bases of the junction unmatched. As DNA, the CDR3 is TGTGCCACCAGTGAAGCGGGACTAGCGGGAGCGTTGGCCGGGGAGCTGTTTTTT. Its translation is CATSEAGLAGALAGELFF.

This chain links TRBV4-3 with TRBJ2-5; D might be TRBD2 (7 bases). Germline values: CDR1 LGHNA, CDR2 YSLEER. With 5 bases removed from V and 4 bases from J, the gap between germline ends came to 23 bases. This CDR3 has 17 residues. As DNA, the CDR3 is TGCGCCAGCAGCGGAGGTAGGGGGAGGGCCTCCCCAGAGACCCAGTACTTC. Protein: CASSGGRGRASPETQYF.

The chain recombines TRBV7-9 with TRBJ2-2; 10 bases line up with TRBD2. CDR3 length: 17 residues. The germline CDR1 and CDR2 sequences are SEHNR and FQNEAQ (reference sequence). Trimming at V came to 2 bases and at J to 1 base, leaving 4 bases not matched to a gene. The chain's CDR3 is CASSLTGTSENTGELFF. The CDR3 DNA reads TGTGCCAGCAGCTTAACCGGGACTAGCGAGAACACCGGGGAGCTGTTTTTT.

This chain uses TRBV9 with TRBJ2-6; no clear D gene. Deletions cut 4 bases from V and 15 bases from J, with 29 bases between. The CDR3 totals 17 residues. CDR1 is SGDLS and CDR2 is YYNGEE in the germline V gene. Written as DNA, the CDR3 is TGTGCCAGCAGCCCTCGGTTGGCCCGAGGCCTCCAAGCGCACCTGACTTTC. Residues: CASSPRLARGLQAHLTF.

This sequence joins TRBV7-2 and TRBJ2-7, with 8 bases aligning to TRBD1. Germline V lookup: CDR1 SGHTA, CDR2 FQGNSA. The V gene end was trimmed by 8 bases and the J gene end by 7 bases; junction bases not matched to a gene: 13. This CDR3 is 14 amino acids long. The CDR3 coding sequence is TGTGCCAGCGGTCGGAACAGGGGGGCTGGTGAGCAGTACTTC. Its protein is CASGRNRGAGEQYF.

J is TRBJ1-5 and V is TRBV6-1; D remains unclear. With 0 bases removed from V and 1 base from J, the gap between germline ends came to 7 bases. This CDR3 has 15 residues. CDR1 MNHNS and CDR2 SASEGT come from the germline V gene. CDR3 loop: CASSEAGGSNQPQHF. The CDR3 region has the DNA TGTGCCAGCAGTGAAGCGGGAGGGAGCAATCAGCCCCAGCATTTT.

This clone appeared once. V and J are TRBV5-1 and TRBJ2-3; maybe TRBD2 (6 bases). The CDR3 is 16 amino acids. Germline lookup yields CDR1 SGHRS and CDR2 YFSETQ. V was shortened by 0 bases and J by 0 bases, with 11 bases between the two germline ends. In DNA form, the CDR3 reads TGCGCCAGCAGCTTGGGCGGCGGGATTAGCACAGATACGCAGTATTTT. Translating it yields CASSLGGGISTDTQYF. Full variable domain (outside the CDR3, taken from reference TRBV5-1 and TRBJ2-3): KAGVTQTPRYLIKTRGQQVTLSCSPISGHRSVSWYQQTPGQGLQFLFEYFSETQRNKGNFPGRFSGRQFSNSRSEMNVSTLELGDSALYLCASSLGGGISTDTQYFGPGTRLTVL.

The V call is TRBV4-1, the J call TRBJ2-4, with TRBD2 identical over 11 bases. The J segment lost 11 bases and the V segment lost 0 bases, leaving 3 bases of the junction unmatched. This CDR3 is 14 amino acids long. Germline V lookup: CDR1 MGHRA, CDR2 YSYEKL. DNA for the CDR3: TGCGCCAGCAGCCAAGAACTAGCGGGGGATTTTCAGTACTTC. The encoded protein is CASSQELAGDFQYF.

In nucleotides, the CDR3 is TGTGCCAGCAGTCCCGGGACAGGGATAACTGAAGCTTTCTTT. Translating gives CASSPGTGITEAFF. This rearrangement joins TRBV6-5 to TRBJ1-1, with TRBD1 identical over 9 bases. The CDR3 totals 14 residues. V shed 5 bases, J shed 5 bases, and the junction held 6 bases outside the gene matches. Looked up from germline, CDR1 is MNHEY and CDR2 is SVGAGI.

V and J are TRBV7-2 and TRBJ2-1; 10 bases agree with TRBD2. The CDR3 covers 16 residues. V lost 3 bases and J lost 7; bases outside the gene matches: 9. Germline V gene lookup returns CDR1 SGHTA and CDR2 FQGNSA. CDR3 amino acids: CASSLASGREENEQFF. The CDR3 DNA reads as TGTGCCAGCAGCTTGGCCAGCGGGAGGGAAGAAAATGAGCAGTTCTTC.

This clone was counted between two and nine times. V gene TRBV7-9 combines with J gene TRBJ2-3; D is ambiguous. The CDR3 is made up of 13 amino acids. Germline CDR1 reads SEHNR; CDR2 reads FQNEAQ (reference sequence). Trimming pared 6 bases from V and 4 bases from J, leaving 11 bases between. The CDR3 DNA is TGTGCCAGCAGATCCGGTACGCCAGATACGCAGTATTTT. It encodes CASRSGTPDTQYF.

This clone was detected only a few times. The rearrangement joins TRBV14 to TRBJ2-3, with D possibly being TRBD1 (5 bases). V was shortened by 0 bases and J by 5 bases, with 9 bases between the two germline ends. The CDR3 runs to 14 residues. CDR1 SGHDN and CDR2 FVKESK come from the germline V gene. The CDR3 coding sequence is TGTGCCAGCAGCCAAGATAGGGGCGGAGATACGCAGTATTTT. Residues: CASSQDRGGDTQYF.

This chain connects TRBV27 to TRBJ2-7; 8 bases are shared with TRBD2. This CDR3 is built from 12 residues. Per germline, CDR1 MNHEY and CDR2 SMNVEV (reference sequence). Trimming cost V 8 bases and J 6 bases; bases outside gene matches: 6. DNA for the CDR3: TGTGCCAGCTCGGGACTAGTTGGCGAGCAGTACGTC. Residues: CASSGLVGEQYV.

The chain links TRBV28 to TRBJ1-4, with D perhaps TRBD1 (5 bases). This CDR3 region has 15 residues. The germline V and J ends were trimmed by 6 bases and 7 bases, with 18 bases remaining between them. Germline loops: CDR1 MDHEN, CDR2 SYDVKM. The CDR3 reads CASSPGSHRGEKLFF. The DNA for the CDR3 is TGTGCCAGCAGCCCTGGATCTCATAGGGGTGAAAAACTGTTTTTT.

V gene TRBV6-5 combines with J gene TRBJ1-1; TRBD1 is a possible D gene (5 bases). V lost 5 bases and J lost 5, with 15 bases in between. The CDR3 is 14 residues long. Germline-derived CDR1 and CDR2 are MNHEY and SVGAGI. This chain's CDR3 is CASSRAGRITEAFF. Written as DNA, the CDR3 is TGTGCCAGCAGTAGGGCAGGGAGGATAACTGAAGCTTTCTTT.

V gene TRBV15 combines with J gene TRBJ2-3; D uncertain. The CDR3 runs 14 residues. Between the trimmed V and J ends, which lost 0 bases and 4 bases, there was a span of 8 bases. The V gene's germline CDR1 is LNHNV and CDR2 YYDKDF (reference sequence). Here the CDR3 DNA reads TGTGCCACCAGCAGAGATTTCAGGTCAGATACGCAGTATTTT. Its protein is CATSRDFRSDTQYF.

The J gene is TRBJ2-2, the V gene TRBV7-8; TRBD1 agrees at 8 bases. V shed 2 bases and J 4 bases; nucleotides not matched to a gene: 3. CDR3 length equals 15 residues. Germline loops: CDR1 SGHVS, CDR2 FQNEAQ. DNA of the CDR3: TGTGCCAGCAGCTTACAGGGGGCGGGCACCGGGGAGCTGTTTTTT. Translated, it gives CASSLQGAGTGELFF.

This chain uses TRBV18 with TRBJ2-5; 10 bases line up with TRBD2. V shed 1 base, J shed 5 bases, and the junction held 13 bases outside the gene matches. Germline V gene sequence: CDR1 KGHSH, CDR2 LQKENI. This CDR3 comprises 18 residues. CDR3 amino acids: CASSPQIPSGRAPETQYF. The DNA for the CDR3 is TGTGCCAGCTCACCACAGATTCCTAGCGGGAGAGCGCCGGAGACCCAGTACTTC.

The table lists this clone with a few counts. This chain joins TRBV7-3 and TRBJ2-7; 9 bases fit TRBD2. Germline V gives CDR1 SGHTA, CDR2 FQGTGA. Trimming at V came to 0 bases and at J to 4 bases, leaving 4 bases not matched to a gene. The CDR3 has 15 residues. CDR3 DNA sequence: TGTGCCAGCAGCTTAACGGCTAGCGGGATTTACGAGCAGTACTTC. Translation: CASSLTASGIYEQYF.

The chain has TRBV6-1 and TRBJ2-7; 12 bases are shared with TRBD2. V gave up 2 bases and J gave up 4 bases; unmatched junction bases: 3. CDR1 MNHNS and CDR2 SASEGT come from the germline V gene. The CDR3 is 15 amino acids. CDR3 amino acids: CASSESTSGSYEQYF. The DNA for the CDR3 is TGTGCCAGCAGTGAATCGACTAGCGGGAGTTACGAGCAGTACTTC.

The CDR3 protein is CASSSQAPSSGGYNEQFF. The CDR3 coding sequence is TGTGCCAGCAGCTCCCAGGCCCCATCTAGCGGAGGCTACAATGAGCAGTTCTTC. This chain links TRBV4-2 with TRBJ2-1; 7 bases agree with TRBD2. CDR1 is LGHNA, CDR2 YNFKEQ, per germline. CDR3 length: 18 amino acids. J lost 3 bases, V lost 5 bases, and 16 bases had no gene match.

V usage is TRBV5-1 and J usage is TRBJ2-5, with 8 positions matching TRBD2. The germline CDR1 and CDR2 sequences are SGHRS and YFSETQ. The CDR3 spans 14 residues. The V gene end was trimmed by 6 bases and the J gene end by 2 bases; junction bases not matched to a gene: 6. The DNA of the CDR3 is TGCGCCAGCAAGGTAGCGGGGCAGCAAGAGACCCAGTACTTC. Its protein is CASKVAGQQETQYF.